This entry features one T cell receptor beta chain sequence. Germline CDR1 SGHVS, CDR2 FQNEAQ. Trimming removed 5 bases at V and 2 bases at J, with 15 bases between. The CDR3 is made up of 15 amino acids. Here immunoSEQ multiplex PCR was the method, and the copy in TCRdb shows in-frame clones only, minus some. The sample lists over 300,000 clones, approximately 85% occurring once. This sample is drawn from a study of blood T cell repertoires in COVID-19. The chain has TRBV7-8 and TRBJ2-5, with TRBD2 as a possible D gene (5 bases). The sequencing input was PBMCs or T cells enriched from blood (not recorded which). This clonotype was sampled from a man aged 25-40 years who had recovered from COVID-19. CDR3 DNA sequence: TGTGCCAGCAGCCCCCGGGGTAACCAACAAGAGACCCAGTACTTC. Protein sequence: CASSPRGNQQETQYF.